Listed below are T cell receptor beta chains from one sample, sequenced in a study of shared clonotypes between healthy human individuals. The data were produced by immunoSEQ multiplex PCR, yet TCRdb's version contains in-frame clones alone and is incomplete. The data contain some 740,000 clones, about 92% of them singletons. Material: naive CD8+ T cells sorted from blood. The receptor source for this set is a man younger than 40 in good health. Both conserved end residues are part of each CDR3. The order of the fields is D gene, J gene, V gene, clone size, CDR3 DNA, CDR3 protein. D genes are given only for firm matches. For some rows the clone size is stated as once, few or many, or as a class when expanded; others skip it.

TRBD2	TRBJ2-7	TRBV9	.	TGTGCCAGCACACCTGGCGTGGCGGGAGACACCTACGAGCAGTACTTC	CASTPGVAGDTYEQYF
.	TRBJ2-5	TRBV4-3	.	TGCGCCAGCAGCCAAGATTTTAGGGTCGGGTACTTC	CASSQDFRVGYF
TRBD1	TRBJ2-6	TRBV30	.	TGTGCCTGGACGGGACAGGGGGCATCTGGGGCCAACGTCCTGACTTTC	CAWTGQGASGANVLTF
TRBD1	TRBJ2-1	TRBV6-1	.	TGTGCCAGCAGTGAGGGGACAGAGTACTACAATGAGCAGTTCTTC	CASSEGTEYYNEQFF
.	TRBJ2-1	TRBV25-1	.	TGTGCCAGCAGTGAATCGGGGGCCCGCGGACGCTACAATGAGCAGTTCTTC	CASSESGARGRYNEQFF
TRBD1	TRBJ1-1	TRBV7-6	.	TGTGCCAGCAGCCCTACAGGGGGCTCCACTGAAGCTTTCTTT	CASSPTGGSTEAFF
.	TRBJ2-1	TRBV9	.	TGTGCCAGCAGCGTAGGCAACAATGAGCAGTTCTTC	CASSVGNNEQFF
.	TRBJ1-4	TRBV28	.	TGTGCCAGCAGGCTAGACGGCCATAATGAAAAACTGTTTTTT	CASRLDGHNEKLFF
.	TRBJ2-3	TRBV10-2	.	TGCGCCAGCACTACGGGCCGAGGGGAGGACGATACGCAGTATTTT	CASTTGRGEDDTQYF
.	TRBJ2-7	TRBV5-6	.	TGTGCCAGCAGCTTGATGGGCAGGGGTCTGCACGAGCAGTACTTC	CASSLMGRGLHEQYF
TRBD2	TRBJ2-3	TRBV7-9	.	TGTGCCAGCAGCTCACCCCAGGCTAGCGGGAGGGCCCGAAATACGCAGTATTTT	CASSSPQASGRARNTQYF
.	TRBJ1-2	TRBV6-5	.	TGTGCCAGTGTAGAAGCTTATGGCTACACCTTC	CASVEAYGYTF
.	TRBJ1-5	TRBV28	once	TGTGCCAGCAGTTACAGGGCAACTCGGGGTCAGCCCCAGCATTTT	CASSYRATRGQPQHF
.	TRBJ1-5	TRBV30	.	TGTGCCTGGAGTCCCGGGACCTCATCGAATCAGCCCCAGCATTTT	CAWSPGTSSNQPQHF
.	TRBJ1-2	TRBV27	.	TGTGCCAGCAGTTCCAGTGGCATGGGGGCCTATGGCTACACCTTC	CASSSSGMGAYGYTF
.	TRBJ2-7	TRBV6-5	.	TGTGCCACCTACGAAAAGTTTAACGAGCAGTACTTC	CATYEKFNEQYF
TRBD1	TRBJ2-7	TRBV11-2	.	TGTGCCAGCAGCCCTAGACCCCGACAGGGGTTAGGCGAGCAGTACTTC	CASSPRPRQGLGEQYF
.	TRBJ2-7	TRBV21-1	.	TGTGCCAGCAGCAAATCACAGCGGGAGGGCCGGTGGGAGCAGTACTTC	CASSKSQREGRWEQYF
.	TRBJ2-7	TRBV10-1	.	TGCGCCAGCAGTCCGGGGTGGGAGCTATTAATCGACGAGCAGTACTTC	CASSPGWELLIDEQYF
.	TRBJ2-3	TRBV11-2	.	TGTGCCAGCAGCCGCCGGGCAGCTAGCACAGATACGCAGTATTTT	CASSRRAASTDTQYF
.	TRBJ1-4	TRBV28	.	TGTGCCAGCAGTTTACCGGCAGACACCGGCGAAGAAAAACTGTTTTTT	CASSLPADTGEEKLFF
.	TRBJ2-7	TRBV27	.	TGTGCCAGCAGTTGGGGCGGAGCCTCCTACGAGCAGTACTTC	CASSWGGASYEQYF
TRBD1	TRBJ2-7	TRBV27	.	TGTGCCAGCAGTAAACTAGGACAGGTGGAGACCTACGAGCAGTACTTC	CASSKLGQVETYEQYF
.	TRBJ2-7	TRBV11-2	.	TGTGCCAGCAGCCCGTGGACAGACCACTACGAGCAGTACTTC	CASSPWTDHYEQYF
.	TRBJ2-7	TRBV7-9	.	TGTGCCAGCAGCTTCCGAGGGGGCGAGCAGTACTTC	CASSFRGGEQYF
.	TRBJ1-1	TRBV10-2	.	TGCGCCATATCACAGGGTCCGGTAACTGAAGCTTTCTTT	CAISQGPVTEAFF
.	TRBJ2-1	TRBV7-8	.	TGTGCCAGCAGCACCGGGTCTCACAATGAGCAGTTCTTC	CASSTGSHNEQFF
.	TRBJ1-2	TRBV5-6	.	TGTGCCAGCAGCTTGGTTGCGCCTAACTATGGCTACACCTTC	CASSLVAPNYGYTF
TRBD1	TRBJ1-5	TRBV28	.	TGTGCCAGCAGTTTGCCCAAGACAGGGCCAGCCACCGGGAGCAATCAGCCCCAGCATTTT	CASSLPKTGPATGSNQPQHF
TRBD2	TRBJ2-1	TRBV4-2	once	TGTGCCAGCAGCCAAGCCGGCCAAGGACTAGCGGAGCAGTTCTTC	CASSQAGQGLAEQFF
TRBD2	TRBJ2-7	TRBV13	.	TGTGCCAGCAGCCCCGGAGGACTAGCGGGAGTAGGCGAGCAGTACTTC	CASSPGGLAGVGEQYF
.	TRBJ2-7	TRBV14	.	TGTGCCAGCAGCCAAGACCTCCTAGACTACGAGCAGTACTTC	CASSQDLLDYEQYF
.	TRBJ2-3	TRBV9	once	TGTGCCAGCAGCGCGACGGCAGATACGCAGTATTTT	CASSATADTQYF
.	TRBJ2-7	TRBV7-2	.	TGTGCCAGCAGCTTACCAGATAATACCTACGAGCAGTACTTC	CASSLPDNTYEQYF
.	TRBJ1-1	TRBV7-6	.	TGTGCCAGCAGCTTAGAGAAGGACAGAGAAGCTTTCTTT	CASSLEKDREAFF
TRBD1	TRBJ2-3	TRBV6-6	.	TGTGCCAGCAGTTATAGGGGACAGGGGCGAGATACGCAGTATTTT	CASSYRGQGRDTQYF
TRBD2	TRBJ2-1	TRBV11-2	.	TGTGCCAGCAGCCTCCACCCCCTACTGACTAGCGGGAGGGCCCATGAGCAGTTCTTC	CASSLHPLLTSGRAHEQFF
.	TRBJ2-3	TRBV7-8	once	TGTGCCAGCAGCTTTTATGAGACAGGCAAAACAGATACGCAGTATTTT	CASSFYETGKTDTQYF
TRBD1	TRBJ1-1	TRBV5-4	.	TGTGCCAGCAGCTCTAGGCCGGGACAGGGAAAAGCTTTCTTT	CASSSRPGQGKAFF
.	TRBJ2-3	TRBV5-4	.	TGTGCCAGCAGCTTGGTGGGGTGGGGTAGCACAGATACGCAGTATTTT	CASSLVGWGSTDTQYF
TRBD1	TRBJ1-2	TRBV27	.	TGTGCCAGCAGTTTGGGACAGGGAAATGGCTACACCTTC	CASSLGQGNGYTF
.	TRBJ1-3	TRBV7-3	once	TGTGCCAGCAGCTTTGGTGGTGGAAACACCATATATTTT	CASSFGGGNTIYF
TRBD2	TRBJ2-1	TRBV14	.	TGTGCCAGCAGCCCACTCTCGGGAAAAGGGACTAGCGGGAGTATGCATGAGCAGTTCTTC	CASSPLSGKGTSGSMHEQFF
TRBD1	TRBJ2-7	TRBV29-1	.	TGCAGCGTTGAATTCCCTGACAGGGGGGTCTACGAGCAGTACTTC	CSVEFPDRGVYEQYF
TRBD1	TRBJ2-3	TRBV27	.	TGTGCCAGCAGTTCTCTCCGGACAGGGGGCTCCACAGATACGCAGTATTTT	CASSSLRTGGSTDTQYF
.	TRBJ2-1	TRBV7-2	.	TGTGCCAGCAGCTTCAACAGTGGAGTCGGTGAGCAGTTCTTC	CASSFNSGVGEQFF
TRBD2	TRBJ2-3	TRBV13	.	TGTGCCAGCAGCACCGTCGGTAGCGGGTTTATTGTGCGACCTTCTAGCACAGATACGCAGTATTTT	CASSTVGSGFIVRPSSTDTQYF
.	TRBJ2-1	TRBV7-9	.	TGTGCCAGCAGCTTAGAGGTCCGCGGTAGCTCCTACAATGAGCAGTTCTTC	CASSLEVRGSSYNEQFF
.	TRBJ1-1	TRBV5-5	many	TGTGCCTCGAGGGGGGGCGGAGGCACTGAAGCTTTCTTT	CASRGGGGTEAFF
.	TRBJ2-7	TRBV5-8	.	TGTGCCAGCAGGGACGTCTACGTGGCCTACGAGCAGTACTTC	CASRDVYVAYEQYF
.	TRBJ2-5	TRBV7-9	once	TGTGCCAGCAGCGGAACCTTCACTCGGGTCGCCCAAGAGACCCAGTACTTC	CASSGTFTRVAQETQYF
.	TRBJ2-1	TRBV7-9	.	TGTGCCAGCAGCCTGGGGGGATTTGAGCAGTTCTTC	CASSLGGFEQFF
.	TRBJ2-3	TRBV27	.	TGTGCCAGCAGTTTAGGGGTTAGCACAGATACGCAGTATTTT	CASSLGVSTDTQYF
TRBD1	TRBJ2-6	TRBV10-3	.	TGTGCCACGTTGACCGGGACAGGGACCTCTGGGGCCAACGTCCTGACTTTC	CATLTGTGTSGANVLTF
.	TRBJ2-1	TRBV11-2	.	TGTGCCAGCAGCTTAGATCTGAAGGCGCAAATTAAGAATGAGCAGTTCTTC	CASSLDLKAQIKNEQFF
TRBD1	TRBJ1-1	TRBV7-9	once	TGTGCCAGCAGCGAAGGGACAGGGGGGATCGAGGACACTGAAGCTTTCTTT	CASSEGTGGIEDTEAFF
.	TRBJ1-2	TRBV27	once	TGTGCCAGCAGTTTATCCAGGGGAACCTATGGCTACACCTTC	CASSLSRGTYGYTF
.	TRBJ2-1	TRBV28	.	TGTGCCAGCACAGGGGAGAGGGGCTTCTACAATGAGCAGTTCTTC	CASTGERGFYNEQFF
.	TRBJ2-7	TRBV7-2	.	TGTGCCAGCAGCTTATCTAAAGCGGACAACTCCTACGAGCAGTACTTC	CASSLSKADNSYEQYF
TRBD1	TRBJ1-2	TRBV30	.	TGTGCCTGGAGTGCCGGACAGGGGGCAGATGGCTACACCTTC	CAWSAGQGADGYTF